This TCR beta chain stems from a study of spatial heterogeneity in lung cancer. TCRdb reprocessed the 5' RACE reads via MiXCR and lists one record per CDR3 protein. Of 30,000 to 50,000 distinct CDR3 sequences listed, 5.8% are singletons. This clonotype was seen many times. Documented time point: sample taken at primary tumor resection. Whole RNA from tumor, nontumor lung or frozen PBMC was sequenced unsorted. Sample: PBMCs, taken at surgery. The TCR was taken from a male donor with early-stage non-small cell lung cancer.

This chain's CDR3 is CASSQGGGGADTQYF. DNA for the CDR3: TGTGCCAGCAGCCAAGGTGGCGGGGGTGCAGATACGCAGTATTTT. V gene TRBV7-9 combines with J gene TRBJ2-3; 7 nucleotides match TRBD2. Germline values: CDR1 SEHNR, CDR2 FQNEAQ (reference sequence). The CDR3 spans 15 residues. The ends lost 5 bases at V and 4 bases at J; junction bases unmatched: 9.